The following is a TCR beta chain sequence with its context. This entry comes from a study of blood T cell repertoires in COVID-19. Sequencing was performed with immunoSEQ multiplex PCR; in TCRdb, only in-frame clones are kept and a portion is missing. The sample shows around 160,000 clones, approximately 88% of them seen only once. Germline assignment: CDR1 SGDLS and CDR2 YYNGEE. The CDR3 contains 15 residues. After removal of 1 base from V and 4 bases from J, the junction contained 3 bases not matched to a gene. Sequencing was carried out using PBMCs or T cells enriched from blood (not recorded which). This TCR derives from a woman aged 60-75 years who had recovered from COVID-19. The rearrangement uses TRBV9 and TRBJ1-3; 9 bases are shared with TRBD1. CDR3 loop: CASSVRTGAGNTIYF. CDR3 nucleotides: TGTGCCAGCAGCGTACGGACAGGGGCAGGAAACACCATATATTTT.